The 15 T cell receptor beta chains reported below all come from one sample, sequenced in a study of blood T cells in healthy people across ages. With a J-beta primer mix and a sample-barcoded 5' primer, a second PCR ran roughly 6 to 12 cycles. Via MiXCR, TCRdb re-called the 5' RACE reads, giving one row per CDR3 protein. The repertoire holds 1.5 million to 2 million distinct CDR3 sequences, around 50% seen once, with about 2.1% in the top ten. The sequenced sample was blood. These receptors all stem from a middle-aged woman in good health.

The chain couples TRBV7-9 to TRBJ2-1; D not certain. Germline V gene sequence: CDR1 SEHNR, CDR2 FQNEAQ (reference sequence). V shed 1 base and J shed 0 bases, with 7 bases lying between them. There are 15 residues in the CDR3. The CDR3 coding sequence is TGTGCCAGCAGCTTAGAGTTGGCCTCCTACAATGAGCAGTTCTTC. It specifies CASSLELASYNEQFF.

V and J are TRBV5-1 and TRBJ1-4; 8 nucleotides align to TRBD1. This CDR3 has 13 residues. The germline CDR1 and CDR2 sequences are SGHRS and YFSETQ. With 5 bases clipped from V and 6 bases from J, the junction kept 3 bases outside the gene matches. This CDR3 reads CASSAGQDEKLFF. CDR3 nucleotide sequence: TGCGCCAGCAGTGCGGGACAGGATGAAAAACTGTTTTTT.

CDR3 loop: CASKGIRSSNYGYTF. The CDR3 nucleotides read TGCGCCAGCAAAGGGATAAGGAGTTCTAACTATGGCTACACCTTC. This chain uses TRBV4-3 with TRBJ1-2, with D unclear. The CDR3 runs 15 residues. Trimming pared 7 bases from V and 0 bases from J, leaving 15 bases between. Germline lookup yields CDR1 LGHNA and CDR2 YSLEER.

This chain joins TRBV5-1 and TRBJ2-3; D may be TRBD2 (5 bases). The V end was cut by 4 bases, the J end by 0 bases, with 15 bases between. This CDR3 is built from 16 residues. Germline V gene data show CDR1 as SGHRS and CDR2 as YFSETQ. CDR3 sequence reads: CASSPPGSTSTDTQYF. The CDR3 DNA sequence: TGCGCCAGCAGCCCTCCGGGGAGCACTAGCACAGATACGCAGTATTTT.

The chain employs TRBV15 and TRBJ2-7, with D tentatively TRBD1 (5 bases). With 0 bases removed from V and 0 bases from J, the gap between germline ends came to 9 bases. CDR3 length: 15 residues. The germline CDR1 and CDR2 sequences are LNHNV and YYDKDF (reference sequence). CDR3: CATSRDTDISYEQYF. The CDR3 DNA sequence: TGTGCCACCAGCAGAGATACGGACATCTCCTACGAGCAGTACTTC.

This rearrangement joins TRBV7-2 to TRBJ1-1, with D maybe TRBD1 (6 bases). V was clipped by 5 bases and J by 6 bases, with 13 bases between them. The CDR3 is 13 residues long. Germline V lookup: CDR1 SGHTA, CDR2 FQGNSA. Written as DNA, the CDR3 is TGTGCCAGCAGCGAAAGAGGGGGGTCTGAAGCTTTCTTT. As protein: CASSERGGSEAFF.

J is TRBJ2-2 and V is TRBV4-3; TRBD2 is a possible D gene (7 bases). The V and J ends lost 0 bases and 7 bases respectively, with 12 bases between them. This CDR3 is 15 amino acids long. Germline V gene data show CDR1 as LGHNA and CDR2 as YSLEER. The CDR3 sequence is CASSQEGEGDGELFF. Written as DNA, the CDR3 is TGCGCCAGCAGCCAAGAAGGGGAGGGGGACGGGGAGCTGTTTTTT.

The chain links TRBV4-1 to TRBJ1-2; D is undetermined. V was shortened by 1 base and J by 4 bases, with 7 bases between the two germline ends. The germline gives CDR1 MGHRA, CDR2 YSYEKL. There are 13 residues in the CDR3. CDR3 residues: CASSQGVSYGYTF. For the CDR3, the DNA is TGCGCCAGCAGCCAAGGCGTCAGCTATGGCTACACCTTC.

As regards this clonotype: At one end the junction does not follow the germline gene, possibly because of a read error. CDR3 bases: TGTGCCAGCAGTTACGGGTTAGCGGGGCCTATGAACACCGAGGAGCTGTTTTTT. Translating it yields CASSYGLAGPMNTEELFF. This rearrangement joins TRBV6-5 to TRBJ2-2; 8 nucleotides agree with TRBD2. Germline lookup yields CDR1 MNHEY and CDR2 SVGAGI. The CDR3 loop spans 18 amino acids.

There are a few counts of this clonotype. The V call is TRBV12-3 or TRBV12-4, the J call TRBJ2-1, with TRBD2 matching 9 bases. J gave up 6 bases and V 3 bases, and 12 bases lay outside the gene matches. The CDR3 has 17 residues. The CDR3 DNA is TGTGCCAGCAGTTTCATCAGCGGGGGGTTTTTGGGCAATGAGCAGTTCTTC. This translates into CASSFISGGFLGNEQFF.

The chain combines TRBV7-9 with TRBJ2-7; tentative D call: TRBD2 (5 bases). V lost 5 bases and J lost 3, with 17 bases in between. The CDR3 spans 15 residues. Germline values: CDR1 SEHNR, CDR2 FQNEAQ (reference sequence). The CDR3 protein is CASSPSGTAFYEQYF. DNA of the CDR3: TGTGCCAGCAGCCCCAGCGGTACGGCCTTCTACGAGCAGTACTTC.

The chain links TRBV28 to TRBJ2-7; the D is unclear. CDR1 is MDHEN and CDR2 is SYDVKM in the germline V gene. This CDR3 is built from 15 residues. Deletions cut 2 bases from V and 10 bases from J, with 21 bases between. The CDR3 DNA is TGTGCCAGCAGTTTAATCACGGACCGATTTTTGGACCAGTACTTC. This codes for CASSLITDRFLDQYF.

This clonotype was seen a handful of times. The CDR3 is CASSSRTGRERSNQPQHF. CDR3 DNA sequence: TGTGCCAGCAGTTCCAGGACAGGGCGGGAAAGGAGCAATCAGCCCCAGCATTTT. V gene TRBV12-3 or TRBV12-4 combines with J gene TRBJ1-5; 8 nucleotides line up with TRBD1. V trimming: 4 bases; J trimming: 1 base; junction bases outside the gene matches: 12. The CDR3 extends over 18 amino acids.

This rearrangement joins TRBV4-1 to TRBJ2-7, with 9 bases that match TRBD1. The CDR3 has 16 amino acids. Germline values: CDR1 MGHRA, CDR2 YSYEKL. The junction had 7 bases not matched to a gene; V was cut back by 0 bases and J by 4 bases. In nucleotides, the CDR3 is TGCGCCAGCAGCCAAGATCGTGGGACAGGGCGGTACGAGCAGTACTTC. This gives the protein CASSQDRGTGRYEQYF.

This CDR3 reads CASSWVSREQYF. CDR3 DNA sequence: TGTGCCAGCAGTTGGGTCTCCCGCGAGCAGTACTTC. This chain joins TRBV12-3 or TRBV12-4 and TRBJ2-7; D gene uncertain. Trimming cost V 4 bases and J 6 bases, with 10 bases left between them. The CDR3 loop spans 12 amino acids.